The rows below give T cell receptor beta chains drawn from one sample of a study of blood T cell repertoires in COVID-19. Data came from immunoSEQ multiplex PCR; TCRdb stores just in-frame clones and leaves some out. This table holds about 260,000 clones, roughly 86% found once. Material: peripheral blood. The receptors here all came from a woman aged 55-69 years with COVID-19, enrolled during active disease. Both conserved end residues are part of each CDR3. D genes are given only for firm matches. Clone size is given for some rows only: seen once, a few or many times, or a class if the clone is expanded.

V gene	clone size	J gene	D gene	CDR3 DNA	CDR3 protein
TRBV6-5	-	TRBJ1-4	TRBD1	TGTGCCAGCCGGACAGGCGAAAAACTGTTTTTT	CASRTGEKLFF
TRBV10-3	-	TRBJ1-1	-	TGTGCCATCAGTGAGTCAGGGGGGGTTGGGGCTGAAGCTTTCTTT	CAISESGGVGAEAFF
TRBV24-1	-	TRBJ1-2	-	TGTGCCACCAGTGACGCCGGGTATGGCTACACCTTC	CATSDAGYGYTF
TRBV21-1	-	TRBJ1-2	-	TGTGCCAGCATAGGGACTAAGTATGGCTACACCTTC	CASIGTKYGYTF
TRBV30	-	TRBJ1-2	-	TGTGCCTGGAGTGACTGGGGGGGGACTGCCTATGGCTACACCTTC	CAWSDWGGTAYGYTF
TRBV19	-	TRBJ1-6	-	TGTGCCTCCTCGGCGCGGGGTAATTCACCCCTCCACTTT	CASSARGNSPLHF
TRBV5-1	-	TRBJ2-7	TRBD2	TGCGCCAGCAGCTTGGCTAGCGGGGCCTACGAGCAGTACTTC	CASSLASGAYEQYF
TRBV7-9	once	TRBJ2-1	TRBD2	TGTGCCAGCAGCTTAGATGGTCTCGCTAGCGGGAGGGCCAATTGGTTCTTC	CASSLDGLASGRANWFF
TRBV25-1	-	TRBJ1-1	-	TGTGCCAGCCTGGACAGAGTGAACACTGAAGCTTTCTTT	CASLDRVNTEAFF
TRBV19	-	TRBJ2-1	-	TGTGCCAGTAGTATAGACGTTGCGTCCTACAATGAGCAGTTCTTC	CASSIDVASYNEQFF
TRBV7-3	-	TRBJ1-6	-	TGTGCCAGCAGCTTAACCTTTCCGGGTTCACCCCTCCACTTT	CASSLTFPGSPLHF
TRBV6-2/TRBV6-3	-	TRBJ1-2	-	TGTGCCAGCAGTTACTCCAAATATCACGGACAGACAGCTAACTATGGCTACACCTTC	CASSYSKYHGQTANYGYTF
TRBV6-5	-	TRBJ2-5	-	TGTGCCAGCAGTACAAGGAGGCATGAGACCCAGTACTTC	CASSTRRHETQYF
TRBV7-9	-	TRBJ1-4	-	TGTGCCAGCAGCTTAGTCCGACAGTCAGGCGAAAAACTGTTTTTT	CASSLVRQSGEKLFF
TRBV28	-	TRBJ1-5	-	TGTGCCAGCAGTTTAGAGGGAGGGTCGAATCAGCCCCAGCATTTT	CASSLEGGSNQPQHF
TRBV11-2	-	TRBJ2-7	TRBD2	TGTGCCAGCAGCTTAATGTTAGCGGGCTCCCACGAGCAGTACTTC	CASSLMLAGSHEQYF
TRBV28	-	TRBJ2-4	TRBD2	TGTGCCAGCAGTTTAGCGGGAGGTTTTTTGAAAAACATTCAGTACTTC	CASSLAGGFLKNIQYF
TRBV30	-	TRBJ2-2	-	TGTGCCTGGAGTGAGAGGGTCTCCCTCGGGGCCGGGGAGCTGTTTTTT	CAWSERVSLGAGELFF
TRBV30	once	TRBJ1-4	TRBD1	TGTGCCTGGCAAACAGGGGGCGTTGAAAAACTGTTTTTT	CAWQTGGVEKLFF
TRBV5-4	-	TRBJ2-5	-	TGTGCCAGCAGCTTGGTGGGAGGTATGGTAGAGACCCAGTACTTC	CASSLVGGMVETQYF
TRBV29-1	-	TRBJ2-1	TRBD1	TGCAGCGTTGAGGGACAGCAATCCTCGGGACCCTCCTCGAGGCAGTTCTTC	CSVEGQQSSGPSSRQFF
TRBV28	-	TRBJ2-7	-	TGTGCCAGCAGTTTATCCGCGGGTCGGGCGGAGCAGTACTTC	CASSLSAGRAEQYF
TRBV19	-	TRBJ2-2	-	TGTGCCAGTAGTATATCAGGGTGGGAGCTGTTTTTT	CASSISGWELFF
TRBV7-9	-	TRBJ1-6	TRBD1	TGTGCCAGCAGCAGACAGGGGCCGGATAATTCACCCCTCCACTTT	CASSRQGPDNSPLHF
TRBV30	few	TRBJ1-3	-	TGTGCCTGGAGTGTATCTCTAGGAAACACCATATATTTT	CAWSVSLGNTIYF
TRBV7-2	-	TRBJ2-5	-	TGTGCCAGCAGCCTCCGACAGGCCGAAGGGGCCCAGTACTTC	CASSLRQAEGAQYF
TRBV7-9	-	TRBJ2-2	-	TGTGCCAGCAGCTTAAACACCGGGGAGCTGTTTTTT	CASSLNTGELFF
TRBV20-1	-	TRBJ1-2	-	TGCAGTGCTACTGAAGACAACTACTATGGCTACACCTTC	CSATEDNYYGYTF